The 13 T cell receptor beta chains given below trace back to one sample, sequenced in a study of spatial heterogeneity in lung cancer. TCRdb fed the 5' RACE reads into MiXCR, producing one record per CDR3 protein. The table lists roughly 70,000 distinct CDR3 sequences, over 7% of them singletons. The sample's time point: blood at routine non-recurrence follow-up after resection. Sample: PBMCs, taken at follow-up. The receptors come from a female donor with early-stage non-small cell lung cancer.

This clonotype was counted many times. The chain combines TRBV25-1 with TRBJ2-7; the D call may be TRBD1 or TRBD2 (5 bases each). The CDR3 length is 14 residues. The germline gives CDR1 MGHDK, CDR2 SYGVNS. Trimming removed 2 bases at V and 2 bases at J, with 10 bases between. CDR3 amino acids: CASSEGGRTYEQYF. The CDR3 DNA follows: TGTGCCAGCAGTGAAGGGGGACGCACCTACGAGCAGTACTTC.

V and J are TRBV10-3 and TRBJ2-3; 13 positions match TRBD2. Germline CDR1 is ENHRY and CDR2 is SYGVKD. V shed 6 bases and J 4 bases; nucleotides not matched to a gene: 13. This CDR3 contains 18 residues. CDR3 amino acids: CAISPGLAGTGGADTQYF. CDR3 DNA sequence: TGTGCCATCAGCCCGGGACTAGCGGGAACCGGGGGTGCAGATACGCAGTATTTT.

This clonotype was counted many times. The chain combines TRBV11-2 with TRBJ2-1; 8 nucleotides line up with TRBD2. The V gene's germline CDR1 is SGHAT and CDR2 FQNNGV. V trimming: 4 bases; J trimming: 2 bases; junction bases outside the gene matches: 4. This CDR3 is 15 amino acids long. The CDR3 DNA is TGTGCCAGCAGCTCCCGGGGGGGGGCCTACAATGAGCAGTTCTTC. This sequence encodes CASSSRGGAYNEQFF.

This clonotype was picked up many times. This sequence joins TRBV7-9 and TRBJ1-6; 7 bases line up with TRBD1. V was clipped by 7 bases and J by 7 bases; unmatched bases: 7. The length of the CDR3 is 14 residues. The V gene's germline CDR1 is SEHNR and CDR2 FQNEAQ (reference sequence). The CDR3 region is CASNRGQSNSPLHF. The CDR3 DNA follows: TGTGCCAGCAACAGGGGACAGTCAAATTCACCCCTCCACTTT. The complete variable domain, with remaining parts taken from reference TRBV7-9 and TRBJ1-6, reads DTGVSQNPRHKITKRGQNVTFRCDPISEHNRLYWYRQTLGQGPEFLTYFQNEAQLEKSRLLSDRFSAERPKGSFSTLEIQRTEQGDSAMYLCASNRGQSNSPLHFGNGTRLTVT.

The sample holds many counts of this clonotype. The CDR3 DNA follows: TGTGCCAGCAGCGCGGGACTAGCGGGAGACTACGAGCAGTACTTC. Its translation: CASSAGLAGDYEQYF. V gene TRBV9 combines with J gene TRBJ2-7; 14 bases map to TRBD2. Germline V gene data show CDR1 as SGDLS and CDR2 as YYNGEE. V shed 3 bases, J shed 3 bases, and the junction held 2 bases outside the gene matches. This CDR3 has 15 residues.

This clonotype was counted at least ten times. The genes are TRBV9 and TRBJ2-2; D gene ambiguous. From germline, CDR1 is SGDLS and CDR2 YYNGEE. V dropped 0 bases and J dropped 5 bases, with 8 bases sitting between them. The CDR3 length is 14 residues. The CDR3 region has the DNA TGTGCCAGCAGCGTAGAACTGGTTACCGGGGAGCTGTTTTTT. As protein: CASSVELVTGELFF.

This clonotype was observed at least ten times. The V call is TRBV6-6, the J call TRBJ2-1; D ambiguous. Trimming shortened V by 7 bases and J by 5 bases, and 12 bases separated the two germline ends. From germline, CDR1 is MNHNY and CDR2 SVGAGI (reference sequence). This CDR3 spans 13 amino acids. This CDR3 reads CASKITVNNEQFF. CDR3 DNA sequence: TGTGCCAGCAAGATAACAGTCAACAATGAGCAGTTCTTC.

There are many counts of this clonotype. The CDR3 reads CSARDLRTGFTSPYGYTF. The CDR3 DNA is TGCAGTGCTAGAGATCTCAGGACAGGATTCACTTCACCCTATGGCTACACCTTC. The chain employs TRBV20-1 and TRBJ1-2; TRBD1 matches 7 bases. The germline V gene has CDR1 DFQATT and CDR2 SNEGSKA (reference sequence). The CDR3 is made up of 18 amino acids. The J segment lost 4 bases and the V segment lost 0 bases, leaving 17 bases of the junction unmatched.

This clonotype was detected only a few times. This chain joins TRBV18 and TRBJ1-1, with a possible D match to TRBD1 (5 bases). V gave up 3 bases and J gave up 5 bases, with 19 bases separating them. The CDR3 spans 16 residues. In germline, CDR1 is KGHSH, CDR2 LQKENI. CDR3 nucleotide sequence: TGTGCCAGCTCACCTACTGCGCAGGGTGGGAGGACTGAAGCTTTCTTT. It yields the protein CASSPTAQGGRTEAFF.

This clonotype was counted a few times. The rearrangement joins TRBV29-1 to TRBJ2-7; D possibly corresponds to TRBD2 (5 bases). This CDR3 spans 12 amino acids. Trimming cost V 4 bases and J 2 bases, with 9 bases left between them. Germline CDR1 reads SQVTM; CDR2 reads ANQGSEA. This CDR3 reads CSVAEGTYEQYF. In nucleotides, the CDR3 is TGCAGCGTTGCAGAGGGCACCTACGAGCAGTACTTC.

Many counts were recorded for this clonotype. The chain links TRBV20-1 to TRBJ2-7; 9 positions agree with TRBD2. Looked up from germline, CDR1 is DFQATT and CDR2 is SNEGSKA (reference sequence). The CDR3 runs 13 residues. The junction had 7 bases not matched to a gene; V was cut back by 6 bases and J by 4 bases. CDR3 nucleotides: TGCAGTGCCCGAGTAGCGGGGGATTACGAGCAGTACTTC. This gives the protein CSARVAGDYEQYF.

This rearrangement joins TRBV29-1 to TRBJ2-3, with D maybe TRBD1 (5 bases). The germline V gene has CDR1 SQVTM and CDR2 ANQGSEA. Trimming pared 2 bases from V and 3 bases from J, leaving 12 bases between. This CDR3 region has 14 residues. CDR3 bases: TGCAGCGTTGAAAGGGGTTTATCGACAGATACGCAGTATTTT. Protein sequence: CSVERGLSTDTQYF.

This clonotype was counted a few times. For the CDR3, the DNA is TGTGCCAGCAGTCCCGGGACTAGCGGCCAAGAGACCCAGTACTTC. This encodes CASSPGTSGQETQYF. The rearrangement links TRBV5-4 to TRBJ2-5; TRBD2 agrees at 11 bases. Germline CDR1 is SGHNT and CDR2 is YYREEE (reference sequence). The CDR3 is made up of 15 amino acids. The V and J ends lost 5 bases and 1 base, in that order; junction bases with no gene match: 4.